The TCR beta chain described here comes from a study of breast tumors, draining lymph nodes, adjacent tissues. Study observations and caveats: Luminal-like breast cancer showed significantly greater tumor-nontumor repertoire similarity than basal-like breast cancer did. Data only fit, rather than demonstrated, lymph node origin of most tumor T cells. Data fit most tumor T cells coming from lymph node, expanding in tumor.

This clonotype was picked up a small number of times. The antigen is unknown. This CDR3 has 13 residues. V shed 4 bases and J shed 3 bases, with 10 bases lying between them. Looked up from germline, CDR1 is SGHNT and CDR2 is YYREEE (reference sequence). TCRdb redid the calling of the multiplex PCR reads with MiXCR, one entry per CDR3 protein. The sample lists some 65,000 distinct CDR3 sequences, less than 50% occurring once. V usage is TRBV5-4 and J usage is TRBJ1-1; maybe TRBD1 (5 bases). The sequencing input was breast tumor tissue. The sequence was obtained from a female donor with breast cancer. Some clones in this sample may be carry-over from other donors' samples. The CDR3 region has the DNA TGTGCCAGCAGCGAGGACATATACACTGAAGCTTTCTTT. Its protein is CASSEDIYTEAFF.